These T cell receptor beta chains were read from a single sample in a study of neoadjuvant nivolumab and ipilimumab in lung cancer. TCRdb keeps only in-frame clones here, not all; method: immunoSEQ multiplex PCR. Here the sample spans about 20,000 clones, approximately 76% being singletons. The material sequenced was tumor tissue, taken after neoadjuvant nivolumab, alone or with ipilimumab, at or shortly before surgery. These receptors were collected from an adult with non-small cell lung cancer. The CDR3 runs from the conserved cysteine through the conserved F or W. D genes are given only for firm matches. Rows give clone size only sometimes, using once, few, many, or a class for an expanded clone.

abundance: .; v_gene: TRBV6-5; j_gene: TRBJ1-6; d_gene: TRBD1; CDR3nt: TGTGCCAGCAGTTACGAAAAGACAGGGACCTTGGCACCCCTCCACTTT; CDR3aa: CASSYEKTGTLAPLHF
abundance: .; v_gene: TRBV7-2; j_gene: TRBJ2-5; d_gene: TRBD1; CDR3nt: TGTGCCAGCAGCTTAGTGGACAGGGCACAAGAGACCCAGTACTTC; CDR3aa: CASSLVDRAQETQYF
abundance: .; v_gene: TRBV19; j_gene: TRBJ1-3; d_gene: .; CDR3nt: TGTGCCAGTAGTATTAGGGGGATCTCTGGAAACACCATATATTTT; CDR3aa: CASSIRGISGNTIYF
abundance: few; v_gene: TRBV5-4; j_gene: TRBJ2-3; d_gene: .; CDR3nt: TGTGCCAGCAGTTGGATCTCGGGGGGCACAGATACGCAGTATTTT; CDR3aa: CASSWISGGTDTQYF
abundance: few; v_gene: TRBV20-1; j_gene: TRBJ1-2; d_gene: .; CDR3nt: TGCAGTGCTAAGGAGGGCTACACCTTC; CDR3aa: CSAKEGYTF
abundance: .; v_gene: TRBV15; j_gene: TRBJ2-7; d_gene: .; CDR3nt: TGTGCCACCAGCAGAGATTCAGGGAACGAGCAGTACTTC; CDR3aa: CATSRDSGNEQYF
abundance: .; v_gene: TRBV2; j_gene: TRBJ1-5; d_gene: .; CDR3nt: TGTGCCAGCAGTGAATTAGGGTGGGACAATCAGCCCCAGCATTTT; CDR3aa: CASSELGWDNQPQHF
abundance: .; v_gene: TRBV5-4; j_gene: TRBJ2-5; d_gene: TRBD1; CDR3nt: TGTGCCAGCAGCTTGAGACAGGGGGCCAAGGAGACCCAGTACTTC; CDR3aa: CASSLRQGAKETQYF
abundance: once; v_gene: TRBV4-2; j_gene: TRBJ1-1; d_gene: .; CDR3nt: TGTGCCAGCAGCCAAGAGGCCCTGAACACTGAAGCTTTCTTT; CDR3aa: CASSQEALNTEAFF
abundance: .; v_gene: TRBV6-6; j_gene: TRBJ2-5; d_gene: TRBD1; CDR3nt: TGTGCCAGCAGTGGGGACAGGATGACCCAGTACTTC; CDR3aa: CASSGDRMTQYF
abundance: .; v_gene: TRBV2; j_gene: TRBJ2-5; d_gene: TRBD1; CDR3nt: TGTGCCAGCAGGGGCGGACAGGGGGCGCCAGGAGAGACCCAGTACTTC; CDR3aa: CASRGGQGAPGETQYF
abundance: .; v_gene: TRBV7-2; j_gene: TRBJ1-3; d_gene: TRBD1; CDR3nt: TGTGCCAGCAGGACAGGGGTATCTGGAAACACCATATATTTT; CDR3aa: CASRTGVSGNTIYF
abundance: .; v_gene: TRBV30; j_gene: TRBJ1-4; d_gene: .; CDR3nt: TGTGCCTGGAGTGGTCCCCCACGGGGTGAAAAACTGTTTTTT; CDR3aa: CAWSGPPRGEKLFF
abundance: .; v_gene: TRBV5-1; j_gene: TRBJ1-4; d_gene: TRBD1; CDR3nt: TGCGCCAGCAGCTCGACAGGGACTAATGAAAAACTGTTTTTT; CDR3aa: CASSSTGTNEKLFF
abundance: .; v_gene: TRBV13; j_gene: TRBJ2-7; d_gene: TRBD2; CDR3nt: TGTGCCAGCAGCCCCCGAGCGGGGGGCCCCTACGAGCAGTACTTC; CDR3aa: CASSPRAGGPYEQYF
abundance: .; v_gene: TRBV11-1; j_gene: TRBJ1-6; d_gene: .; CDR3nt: TGTGCCAGCAGCTTAATGTGGGCAGGGAGCTCGAATTCACCCCTCCACTTT; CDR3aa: CASSLMWAGSSNSPLHF
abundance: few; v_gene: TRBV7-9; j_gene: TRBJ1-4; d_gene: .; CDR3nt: TGTGCCAGCAGCTTACAGCCGAGGGAAAAACTGTTTTTT; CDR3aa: CASSLQPREKLFF
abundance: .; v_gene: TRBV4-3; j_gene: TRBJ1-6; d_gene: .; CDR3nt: TGCGCCAGCAGCCAAGAGTGGGGAAGTAATTCACCCCTCCACTTT; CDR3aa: CASSQEWGSNSPLHF
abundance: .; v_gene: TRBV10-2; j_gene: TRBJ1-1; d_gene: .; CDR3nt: TGCGCCAGCAGCGCCAATGGGAGGGGCACTGAAGCTTTCTTT; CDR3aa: CASSANGRGTEAFF
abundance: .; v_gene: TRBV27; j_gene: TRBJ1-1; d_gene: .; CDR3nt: TGTGCCAGCAGTTTATCTCCAGGCAGGGTTGTGAACACTGAAGCTTTCTTT; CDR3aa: CASSLSPGRVVNTEAFF
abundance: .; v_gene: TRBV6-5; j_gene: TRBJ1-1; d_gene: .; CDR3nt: TGTGCCAGCAGTTATCAGGGGAACACTGAAGCTTTCTTT; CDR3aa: CASSYQGNTEAFF
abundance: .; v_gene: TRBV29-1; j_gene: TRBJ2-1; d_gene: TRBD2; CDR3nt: TGCAGCGTTGAAGATAGCGGGTCCCGTAGCTCCTACAATGAGCAGTTCTTC; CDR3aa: CSVEDSGSRSSYNEQFF
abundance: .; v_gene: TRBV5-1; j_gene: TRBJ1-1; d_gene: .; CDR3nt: TGCGCCAGCAGCTCCCCCCAGAACACTGAAGCTTTCTTT; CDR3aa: CASSSPQNTEAFF
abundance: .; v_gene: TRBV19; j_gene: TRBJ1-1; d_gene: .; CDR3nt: TGTGCCAGTAGTATAGGCGGAACAGGTGGCATGAACACTGAAGCTTTCTTT; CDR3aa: CASSIGGTGGMNTEAFF
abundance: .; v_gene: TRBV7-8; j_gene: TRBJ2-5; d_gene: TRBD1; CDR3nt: TGTGCCAGCAGCCCAAGACAGGGGTTCCAAGAGACCCAGTACTTC; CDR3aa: CASSPRQGFQETQYF
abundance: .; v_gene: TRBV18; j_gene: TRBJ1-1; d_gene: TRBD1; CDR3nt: TGTGCCAGCTCACCGAGACAGGGGACGAACACTGAAGCTTTCTTT; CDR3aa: CASSPRQGTNTEAFF
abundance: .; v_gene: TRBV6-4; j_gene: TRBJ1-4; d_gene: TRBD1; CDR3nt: TGTGCCAGCAGTGAGGGACAGGCAACTAATGAAAAACTGTTTTTT; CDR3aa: CASSEGQATNEKLFF
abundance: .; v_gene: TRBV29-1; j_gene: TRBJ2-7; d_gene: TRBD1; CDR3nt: TGCAGCGTTGGCGACCGTCCGGGACAGCGGTTCTCCTACGAGCAGTACTTC; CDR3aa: CSVGDRPGQRFSYEQYF
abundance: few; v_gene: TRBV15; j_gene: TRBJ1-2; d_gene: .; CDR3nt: TGTGCCACCAGCAGTGGAGTCTCACCGCCGGGCTACACCTTC; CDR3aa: CATSSGVSPPGYTF
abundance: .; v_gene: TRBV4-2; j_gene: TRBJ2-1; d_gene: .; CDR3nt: TGTGCCAGCAGCCAAGATACCCAGCAGAGCGATAACAATGAGCAGTTCTTC; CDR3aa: CASSQDTQQSDNNEQFF
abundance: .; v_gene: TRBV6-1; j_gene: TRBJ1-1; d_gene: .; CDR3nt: TGTGCCAGCAGCAGGGAGGGGATGACTGAAGCTTTCTTT; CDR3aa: CASSREGMTEAFF
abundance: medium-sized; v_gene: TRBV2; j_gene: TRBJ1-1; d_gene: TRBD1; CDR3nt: TGTGCCAGCAGCCAGACAGGGGGCCCCACTGAAGCTTTCTTT; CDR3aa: CASSQTGGPTEAFF
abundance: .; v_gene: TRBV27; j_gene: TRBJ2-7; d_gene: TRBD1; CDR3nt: TGTGCCAGCAGTTCCTACCGGGACAGAGTGGACGAGCAGTACTTC; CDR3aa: CASSSYRDRVDEQYF
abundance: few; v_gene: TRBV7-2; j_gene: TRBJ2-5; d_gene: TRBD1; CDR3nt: TGTGCCAGCGGTACAGGGGGCCCGGAGACCCAGTACTTC; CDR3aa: CASGTGGPETQYF
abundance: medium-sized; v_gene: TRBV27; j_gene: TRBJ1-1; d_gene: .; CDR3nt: TGTGCCAGCAGTTTATCTATACAGTCAAACACTGAAGCTTTCTTT; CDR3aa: CASSLSIQSNTEAFF
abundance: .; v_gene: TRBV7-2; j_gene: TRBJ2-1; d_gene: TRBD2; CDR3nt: TGTGCCAGCAGCTCCGCCGGGACTAGAACTTACAATGAGCAGTTCTTC; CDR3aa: CASSSAGTRTYNEQFF
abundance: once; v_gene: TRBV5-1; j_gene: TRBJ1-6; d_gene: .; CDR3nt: TGCGCCAGCAGCCGAATATCGGGGTCGGGCTATAATTCACCCCTCCACTTT; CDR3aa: CASSRISGSGYNSPLHF
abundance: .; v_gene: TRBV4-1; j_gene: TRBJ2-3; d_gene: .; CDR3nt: TGCGCCAGCAGCCAATCCCTGGGGGACACAGATACGCAGTATTTT; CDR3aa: CASSQSLGDTDTQYF
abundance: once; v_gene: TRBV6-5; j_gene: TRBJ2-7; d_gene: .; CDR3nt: TGTGCCAGCAGTTATTTCCAGGGTAGCGAGCAGTACTTC; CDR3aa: CASSYFQGSEQYF
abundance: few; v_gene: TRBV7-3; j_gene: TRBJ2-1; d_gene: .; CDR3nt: TGTGCCAGCAGCTCCGGGGCCGGGCCTGGAGACAATGAGCAGTTCTTC; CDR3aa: CASSSGAGPGDNEQFF
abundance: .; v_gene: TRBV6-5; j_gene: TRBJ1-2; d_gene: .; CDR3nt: TGTGCCAGCATGGCGGCCTCCAACTATGGCTACACCTTC; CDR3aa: CASMAASNYGYTF
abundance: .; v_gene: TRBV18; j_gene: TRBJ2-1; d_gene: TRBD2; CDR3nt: TGTGCCAGCTCACCTGGACTAGCGGGGAATGAGCAGTTCTTC; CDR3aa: CASSPGLAGNEQFF
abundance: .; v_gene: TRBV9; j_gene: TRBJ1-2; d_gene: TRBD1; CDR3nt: TGTGCCAGCAGCGCCCCCCTGACAGGGGGAGGTCCCTATGGCTACACCTTC; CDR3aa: CASSAPLTGGGPYGYTF
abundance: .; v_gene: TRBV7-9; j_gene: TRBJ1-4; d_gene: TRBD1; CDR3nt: TGTGCCAGCAGCCCTACAGGGGGCCCTGGTGAAAAACTGTTTTTT; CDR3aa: CASSPTGGPGEKLFF
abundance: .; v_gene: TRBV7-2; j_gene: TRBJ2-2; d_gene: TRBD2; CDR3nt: TGTGTTTCGAAGATAGCGGGGGGGCCGCCTACCGGGGAGCTGTTTTTT; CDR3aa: CVSKIAGGPPTGELFF
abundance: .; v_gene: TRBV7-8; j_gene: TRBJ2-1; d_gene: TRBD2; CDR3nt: TGTGCCAGCAGCCTTAGCGGGGGGGCCGCTTATGAGCAGTTCTTC; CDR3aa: CASSLSGGAAYEQFF
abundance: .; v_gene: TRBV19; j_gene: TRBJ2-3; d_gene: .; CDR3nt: TGTGCCAGTAGTGAAACCTTTAGCACAGATACGCAGTATTTT; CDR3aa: CASSETFSTDTQYF
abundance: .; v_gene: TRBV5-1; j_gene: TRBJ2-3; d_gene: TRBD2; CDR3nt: TGCGCCAGCAGCCTAATAAGACTAGCATGGGGCACAGATACGCAGTATTTT; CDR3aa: CASSLIRLAWGTDTQYF
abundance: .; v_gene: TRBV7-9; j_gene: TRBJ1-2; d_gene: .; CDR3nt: TGTGCCAGCAGCCTACCCTTGGATGGGACAAGGGGTCACACCTTC; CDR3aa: CASSLPLDGTRGHTF
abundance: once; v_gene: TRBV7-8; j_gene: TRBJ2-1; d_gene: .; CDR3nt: TGTGCCAGCAGCTCCCAAGGAGGTGAGCAGTTCTTC; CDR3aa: CASSSQGGEQFF
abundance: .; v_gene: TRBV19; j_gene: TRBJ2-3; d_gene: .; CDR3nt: TGTGCCAGTAGTAGAGGGGCCGGGATACGCACAGATACGCAGTATTTT; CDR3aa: CASSRGAGIRTDTQYF
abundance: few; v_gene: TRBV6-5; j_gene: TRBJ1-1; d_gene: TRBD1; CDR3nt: TGTGCCAGCAGCACTATCAGGGGGATGATCACTGAAGCTTTCTTT; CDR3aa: CASSTIRGMITEAFF
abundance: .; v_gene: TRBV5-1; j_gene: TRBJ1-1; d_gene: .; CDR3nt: TGCGCCAGCAGCTTGTCAGGACAGCCGAACACTGAAGCTTTCTTT; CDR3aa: CASSLSGQPNTEAFF
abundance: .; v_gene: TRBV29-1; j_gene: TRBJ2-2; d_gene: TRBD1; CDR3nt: TGCAGCGCCCGAGCCGGGACAGCGAACACCGGGGAGCTGTTTTTT; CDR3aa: CSARAGTANTGELFF
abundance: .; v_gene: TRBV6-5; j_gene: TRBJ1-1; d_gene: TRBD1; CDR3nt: TGTGCCAGCAGGCACAGGGGACAGAACACTGAAGCTTTCTTT; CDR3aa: CASRHRGQNTEAFF